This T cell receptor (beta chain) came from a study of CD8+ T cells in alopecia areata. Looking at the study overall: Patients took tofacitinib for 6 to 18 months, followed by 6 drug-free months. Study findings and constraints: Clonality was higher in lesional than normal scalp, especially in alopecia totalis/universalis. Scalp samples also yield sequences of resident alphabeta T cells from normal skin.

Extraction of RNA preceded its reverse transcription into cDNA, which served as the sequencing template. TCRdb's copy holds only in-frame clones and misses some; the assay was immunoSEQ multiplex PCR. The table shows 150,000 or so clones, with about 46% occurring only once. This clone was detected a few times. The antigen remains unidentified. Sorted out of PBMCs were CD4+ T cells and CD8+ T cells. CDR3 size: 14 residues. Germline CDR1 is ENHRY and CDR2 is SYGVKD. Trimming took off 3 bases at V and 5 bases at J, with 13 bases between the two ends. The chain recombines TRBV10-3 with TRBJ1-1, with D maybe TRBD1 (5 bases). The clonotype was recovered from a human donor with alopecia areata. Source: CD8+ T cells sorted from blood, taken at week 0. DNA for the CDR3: TGTGCCATCAGTGACTGGGAGAAGGGGACTGAAGCTTTCTTT. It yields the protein CAISDWEKGTEAFF.